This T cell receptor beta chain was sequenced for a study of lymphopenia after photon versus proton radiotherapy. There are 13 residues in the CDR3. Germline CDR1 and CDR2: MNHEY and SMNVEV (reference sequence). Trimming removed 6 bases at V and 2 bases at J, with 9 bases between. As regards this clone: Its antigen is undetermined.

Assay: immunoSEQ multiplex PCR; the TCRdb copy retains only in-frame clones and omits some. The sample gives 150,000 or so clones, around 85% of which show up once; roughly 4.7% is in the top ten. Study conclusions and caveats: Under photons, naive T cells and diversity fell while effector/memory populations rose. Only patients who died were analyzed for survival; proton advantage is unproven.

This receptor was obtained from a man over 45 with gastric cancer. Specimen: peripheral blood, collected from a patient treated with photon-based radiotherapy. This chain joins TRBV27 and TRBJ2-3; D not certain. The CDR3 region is CASRTWDTDTQYF. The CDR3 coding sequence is TGTGCCAGCAGGACCTGGGACACAGATACGCAGTATTTT.